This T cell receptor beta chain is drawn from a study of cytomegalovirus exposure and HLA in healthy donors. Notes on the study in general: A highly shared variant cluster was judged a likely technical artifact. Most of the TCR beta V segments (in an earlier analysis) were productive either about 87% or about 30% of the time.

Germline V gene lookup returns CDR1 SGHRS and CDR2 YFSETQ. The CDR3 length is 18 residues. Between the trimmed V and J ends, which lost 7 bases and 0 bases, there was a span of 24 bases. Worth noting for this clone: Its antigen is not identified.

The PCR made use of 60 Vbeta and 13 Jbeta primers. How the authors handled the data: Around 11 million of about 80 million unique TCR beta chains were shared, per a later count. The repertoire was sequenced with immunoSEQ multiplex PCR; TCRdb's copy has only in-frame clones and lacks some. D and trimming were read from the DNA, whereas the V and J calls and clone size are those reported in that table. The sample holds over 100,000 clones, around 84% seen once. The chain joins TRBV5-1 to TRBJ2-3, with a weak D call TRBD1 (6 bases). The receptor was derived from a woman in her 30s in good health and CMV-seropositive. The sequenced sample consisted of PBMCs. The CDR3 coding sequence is TGCGCCAGCTCCACGACTGGGGGCTCGACCCTTAGCACAGATACGCAGTATTTT. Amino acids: CASSTTGGSTLSTDTQYF.